These T cell receptor beta chains were read from a single sample in a study of cytomegalovirus exposure and HLA in healthy donors. Only in-frame clones appear in the TCRdb table, and some are missing; sequencing was by immunoSEQ multiplex PCR. This table lists about 79,000 clones. What was sequenced was PBMCs. Receptors were obtained from a man in his thirties or forties in good health and CMV-seronegative. Both conserved end residues are part of each CDR3. D genes are given only for firm matches. Some rows have no size entry. The others give once, few or many, or a class for an expanded clone.

D: -
size: -
V: TRBV4-2
J: TRBJ2-7
CDR3: CASSRKGGAGVVSYEQYF
DNA: TGTGCCAGCAGCCGTAAAGGGGGTGCCGGAGTCGTCTCCTACGAGCAGTACTTC

D: -
size: -
V: TRBV29-1
J: TRBJ2-2
CDR3: CSVEQVNTGELFF
DNA: TGCAGCGTTGAACAGGTGAACACCGGGGAGCTGTTTTTT

D: TRBD1
size: -
V: TRBV5-1
J: TRBJ2-3
CDR3: CASSLEGQTTDTQYF
DNA: TGCGCCAGCAGCTTGGAGGGACAGACCACAGATACGCAGTATTTT

D: TRBD1
size: -
V: TRBV10-3
J: TRBJ2-1
CDR3: CAISAGTANNEQFF
DNA: TGTGCCATCAGCGCCGGGACAGCTAACAATGAGCAGTTCTTC

D: -
size: -
V: TRBV23-1
J: TRBJ1-4
CDR3: CASRSKLATNEKLFF
DNA: TGCGCCAGCAGATCAAAACTTGCAACTAATGAAAAACTGTTTTTT

D: TRBD1
size: -
V: TRBV9
J: TRBJ2-7
CDR3: CASSVEGQGAYEQYF
DNA: TGTGCCAGCAGCGTAGAGGGACAGGGGGCTTACGAGCAGTACTTC

D: -
size: -
V: TRBV5-6
J: TRBJ2-7
CDR3: CASSLGGPEQYF
DNA: TGTGCCAGCAGCTTGGGAGGGCCCGAGCAGTACTTC

D: -
size: -
V: TRBV6-5
J: TRBJ1-1
CDR3: CASSHLVDRFAEAFF
DNA: TGTGCCAGCAGTCACCTGGTGGACAGATTCGCTGAAGCTTTCTTT

D: -
size: -
V: TRBV4-2
J: TRBJ1-4
CDR3: CASSPLSLATNEKLFF
DNA: TGTGCCAGCAGCCCGCTCTCACTGGCAACTAATGAAAAACTGTTTTTT

D: -
size: -
V: TRBV5-6
J: TRBJ1-1
CDR3: CASSLGWRGTEAFF
DNA: TGTGCCAGCAGCTTAGGCTGGAGAGGCACTGAAGCTTTCTTT

D: TRBD1
size: medium-sized
V: TRBV14
J: TRBJ2-3
CDR3: CASRDRGADTQYF
DNA: TGTGCCAGCAGGGACAGGGGTGCAGATACGCAGTATTTT

D: -
size: -
V: TRBV30
J: TRBJ2-3
CDR3: CAWSRRGRKVDTQYF
DNA: TGTGCCTGGAGTCGCAGGGGACGAAAGGTAGATACGCAGTATTTT

D: TRBD2
size: -
V: TRBV5-1
J: TRBJ2-3
CDR3: CASTAGGTTDTQYF
DNA: TGCGCCAGCACCGCGGGGGGGACCACAGATACGCAGTATTTT

D: -
size: -
V: TRBV18
J: TRBJ1-2
CDR3: CASSPDLGRPNYGYTF
DNA: TGTGCCAGCTCACCGGATTTGGGCAGGCCCAACTATGGCTACACCTTC

D: -
size: -
V: TRBV5-4
J: TRBJ2-7
CDR3: CASSLDGVYEQYF
DNA: TGTGCCAGCAGCTTGGACGGGGTCTACGAGCAGTACTTC